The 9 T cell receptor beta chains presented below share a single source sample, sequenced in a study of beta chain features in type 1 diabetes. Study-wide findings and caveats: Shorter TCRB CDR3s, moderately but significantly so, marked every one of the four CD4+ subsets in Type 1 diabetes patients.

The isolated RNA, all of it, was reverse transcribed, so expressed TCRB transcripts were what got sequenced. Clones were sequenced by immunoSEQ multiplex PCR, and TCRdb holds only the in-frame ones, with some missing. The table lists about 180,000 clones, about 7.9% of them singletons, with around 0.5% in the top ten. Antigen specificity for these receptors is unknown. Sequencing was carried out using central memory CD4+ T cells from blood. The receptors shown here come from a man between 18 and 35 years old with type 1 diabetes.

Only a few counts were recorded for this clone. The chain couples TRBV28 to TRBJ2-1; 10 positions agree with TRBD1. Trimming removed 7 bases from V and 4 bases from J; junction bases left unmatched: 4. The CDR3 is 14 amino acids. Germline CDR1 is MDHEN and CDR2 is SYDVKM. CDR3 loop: CASTRTGGYNEQFF. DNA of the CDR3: TGTGCCAGCACCCGGACAGGGGGTTACAATGAGCAGTTCTTC.

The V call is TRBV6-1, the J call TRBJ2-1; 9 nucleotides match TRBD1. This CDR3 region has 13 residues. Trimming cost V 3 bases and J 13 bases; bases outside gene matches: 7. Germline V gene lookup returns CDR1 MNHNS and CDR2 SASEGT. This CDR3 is CASSDSGTGFQFF. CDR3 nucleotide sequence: TGTGCCAGCAGTGATTCCGGGACAGGGTTCCAGTTCTTC.

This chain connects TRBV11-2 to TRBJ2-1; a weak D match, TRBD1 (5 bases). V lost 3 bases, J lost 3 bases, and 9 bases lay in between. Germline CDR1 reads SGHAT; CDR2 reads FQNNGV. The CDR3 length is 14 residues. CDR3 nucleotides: TGTGCCAGCAGCTTGGAGACAGACTACAATGAGCAGTTCTTC. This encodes CASSLETDYNEQFF.

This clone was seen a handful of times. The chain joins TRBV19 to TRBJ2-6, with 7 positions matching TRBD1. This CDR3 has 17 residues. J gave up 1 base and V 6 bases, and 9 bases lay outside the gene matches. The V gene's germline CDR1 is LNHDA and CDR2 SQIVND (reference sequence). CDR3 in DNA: TGTGCCAGTAGGCCCGGGACAGCAGATTCTGGGGCCAACGTCCTGACTTTC. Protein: CASRPGTADSGANVLTF.

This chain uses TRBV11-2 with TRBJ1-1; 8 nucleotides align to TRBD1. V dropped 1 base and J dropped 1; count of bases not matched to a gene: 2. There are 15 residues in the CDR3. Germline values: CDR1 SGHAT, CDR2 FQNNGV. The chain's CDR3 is CASSLAGTGNTEAFF. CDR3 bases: TGTGCCAGCAGCTTAGCCGGGACAGGGAACACTGAAGCTTTCTTT.

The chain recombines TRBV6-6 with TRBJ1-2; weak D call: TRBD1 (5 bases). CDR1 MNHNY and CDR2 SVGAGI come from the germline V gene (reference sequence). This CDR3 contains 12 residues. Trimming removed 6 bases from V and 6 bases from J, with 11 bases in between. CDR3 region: CASRNWGDGYTF. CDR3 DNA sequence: TGTGCCAGCAGGAATTGGGGGGATGGCTACACCTTC.

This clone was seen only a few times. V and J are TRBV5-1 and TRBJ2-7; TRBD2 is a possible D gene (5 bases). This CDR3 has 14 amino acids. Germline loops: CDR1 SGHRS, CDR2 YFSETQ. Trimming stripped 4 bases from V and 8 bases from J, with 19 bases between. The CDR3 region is CASSDSGSSGKQYF. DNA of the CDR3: TGCGCCAGCAGCGATTCCGGGTCCTCGGGGAAGCAGTACTTC.

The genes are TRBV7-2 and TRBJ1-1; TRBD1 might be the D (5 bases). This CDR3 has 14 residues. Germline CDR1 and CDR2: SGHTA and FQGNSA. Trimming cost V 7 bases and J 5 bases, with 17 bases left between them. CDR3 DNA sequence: TGTGCCAGCACCCCTCCGGGGGGGAATACTGAAGCTTTCTTT. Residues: CASTPPGGNTEAFF.

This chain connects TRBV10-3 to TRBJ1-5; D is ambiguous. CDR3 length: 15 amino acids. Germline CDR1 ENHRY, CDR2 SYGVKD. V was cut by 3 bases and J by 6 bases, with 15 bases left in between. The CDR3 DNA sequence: TGTGCCATCAGTGATGAGAGGGTAATGGGTCAGCCCCAGCATTTT. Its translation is CAISDERVMGQPQHF.